This TCR beta chain was retrieved from a study of monozygotic twins with inflammatory bowel disease. The CDR3 is 16 amino acids. Looked up from germline, CDR1 is DFQATT and CDR2 is SNEGSKA (reference sequence). After re-calling the 5' RACE reads, TCRdb lists one entry per CDR3 protein, DNA absent. This sample contains about 170,000 distinct CDR3 sequences. The sample comprised blood. The chain has TRBV20-1 and TRBJ1-1; no DNA is available, so the TRBD1 call from TCRdb remains unchecked. This receptor was obtained from a human donor with ulcerative colitis or Crohn's disease, or a healthy co-twin of an affected twin (not recorded which). CDR3 loop: CSARDRRTLLNTEAFF.